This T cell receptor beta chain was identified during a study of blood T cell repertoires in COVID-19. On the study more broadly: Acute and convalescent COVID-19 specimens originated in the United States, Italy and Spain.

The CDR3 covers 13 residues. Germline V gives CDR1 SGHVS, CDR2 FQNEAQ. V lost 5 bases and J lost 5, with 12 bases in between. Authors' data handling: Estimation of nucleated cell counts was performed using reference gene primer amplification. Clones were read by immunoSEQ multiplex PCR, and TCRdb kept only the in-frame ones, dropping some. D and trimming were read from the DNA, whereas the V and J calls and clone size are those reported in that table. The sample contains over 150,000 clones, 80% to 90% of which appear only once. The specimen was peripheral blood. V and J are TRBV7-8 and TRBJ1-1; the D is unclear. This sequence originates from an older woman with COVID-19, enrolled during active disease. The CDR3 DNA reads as TGTGCCAGCAGCCTGGACTTGGGGACTGAAGCTTTCTTT. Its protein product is CASSLDLGTEAFF. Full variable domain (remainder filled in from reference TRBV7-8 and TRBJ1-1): GAGVSQSPRYKVAKRGQDVALRCDPISGHVSLFWYQQALGQGPEFLTYFQNEAQLDKSGLPSDRFFAERPEGSVSTLKIQRTQQEDSAVYLCASSLDLGTEAFFGQGTRLTVV.